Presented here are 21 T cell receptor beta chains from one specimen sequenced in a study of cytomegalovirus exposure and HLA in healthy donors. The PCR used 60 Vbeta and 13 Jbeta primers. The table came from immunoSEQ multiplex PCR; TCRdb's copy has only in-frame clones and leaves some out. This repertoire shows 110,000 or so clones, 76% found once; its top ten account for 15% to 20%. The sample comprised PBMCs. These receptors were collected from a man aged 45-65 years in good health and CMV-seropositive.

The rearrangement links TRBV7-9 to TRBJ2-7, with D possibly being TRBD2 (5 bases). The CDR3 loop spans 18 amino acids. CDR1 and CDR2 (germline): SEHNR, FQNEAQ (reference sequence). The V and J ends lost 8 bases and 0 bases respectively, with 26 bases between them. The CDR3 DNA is TGTGCCAGCGAGAGGCTTCAACACAAGGCGAGCGGCTCCTACGAGCAGTACTTC. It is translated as CASERLQHKASGSYEQYF.

CDR3 DNA: TGTGCCAGCAGGGAACAGGGGAGTTATGGCTACACCTTC. Amino acid sequence: CASREQGSYGYTF. The chain couples TRBV2 to TRBJ1-2; 7 bases are shared with TRBD1. The CDR3 runs 13 residues. V shed 6 bases, J shed 5 bases, and the junction held 6 bases outside the gene matches. Germline lookup yields CDR1 SNHLY and CDR2 FYNNEI.

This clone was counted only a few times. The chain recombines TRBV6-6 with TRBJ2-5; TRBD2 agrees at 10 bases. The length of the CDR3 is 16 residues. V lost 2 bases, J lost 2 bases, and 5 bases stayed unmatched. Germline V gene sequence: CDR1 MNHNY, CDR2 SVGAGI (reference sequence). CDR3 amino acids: CASSYGVAGGQETQYF. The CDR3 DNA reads TGTGCCAGCAGTTACGGGGTAGCGGGGGGACAAGAGACCCAGTACTTC.

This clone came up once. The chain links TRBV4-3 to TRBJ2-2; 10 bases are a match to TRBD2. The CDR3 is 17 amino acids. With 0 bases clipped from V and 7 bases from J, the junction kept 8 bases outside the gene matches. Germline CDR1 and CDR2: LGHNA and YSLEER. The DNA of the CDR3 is TGCGCCAGCAGCCAAGATCGAGCGGGGGGGTCAGGCGGGGAGCTGTTTTTT. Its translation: CASSQDRAGGSGGELFF.

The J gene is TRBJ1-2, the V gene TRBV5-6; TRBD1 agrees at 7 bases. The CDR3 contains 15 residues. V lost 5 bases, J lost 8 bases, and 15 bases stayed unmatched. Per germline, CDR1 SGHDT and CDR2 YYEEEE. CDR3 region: CASRPRQGQVGGYTF. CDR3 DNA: TGTGCCAGCAGACCCCGACAGGGCCAAGTCGGGGGCTACACCTTC. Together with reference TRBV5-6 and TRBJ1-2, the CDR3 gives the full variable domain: DAGVTQSPTHLIKTRGQQVTLRCSPKSGHDTVSWYQQALGQGPQFIFQYYEEEERQRGNFPDRFSGHQFPNYSSELNVNALLLGDSALYLCASRPRQGQVGGYTFGSGTRLTVV.

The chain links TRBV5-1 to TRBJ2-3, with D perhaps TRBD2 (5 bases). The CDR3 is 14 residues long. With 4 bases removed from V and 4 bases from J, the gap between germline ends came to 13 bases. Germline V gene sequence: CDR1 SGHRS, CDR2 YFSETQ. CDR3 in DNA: TGCGCCAGCAGCCTGGAGGCGCGGGCAGATACGCAGTATTTT. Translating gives CASSLEARADTQYF.

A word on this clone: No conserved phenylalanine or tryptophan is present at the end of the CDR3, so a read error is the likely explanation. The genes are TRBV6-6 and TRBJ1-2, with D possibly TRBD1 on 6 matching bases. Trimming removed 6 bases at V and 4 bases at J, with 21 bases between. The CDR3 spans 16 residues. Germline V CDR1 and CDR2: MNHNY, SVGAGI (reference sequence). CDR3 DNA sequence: TGTGCCAGCAGCCCCTCGGGGGGCTCTAGTGCCTATGGCTACACCCTC. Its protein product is CASSPSGGSSAYGYTL.

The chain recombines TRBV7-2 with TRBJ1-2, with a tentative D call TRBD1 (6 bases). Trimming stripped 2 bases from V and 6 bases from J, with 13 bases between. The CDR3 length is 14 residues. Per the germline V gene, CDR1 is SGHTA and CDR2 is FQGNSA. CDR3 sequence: CASSLSTGSHGYTF. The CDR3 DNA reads TGTGCCAGCAGCTTATCCACAGGGTCCCATGGCTACACCTTC.

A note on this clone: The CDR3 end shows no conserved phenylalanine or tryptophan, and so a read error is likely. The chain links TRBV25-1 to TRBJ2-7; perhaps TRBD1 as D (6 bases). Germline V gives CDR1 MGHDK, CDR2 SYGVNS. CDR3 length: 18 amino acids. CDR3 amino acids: CTSSFDRPAPNVSYEQYL. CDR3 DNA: TGTACCAGCAGTTTCGACAGGCCGGCACCAAACGTCTCCTACGAGCAGTACCTC.

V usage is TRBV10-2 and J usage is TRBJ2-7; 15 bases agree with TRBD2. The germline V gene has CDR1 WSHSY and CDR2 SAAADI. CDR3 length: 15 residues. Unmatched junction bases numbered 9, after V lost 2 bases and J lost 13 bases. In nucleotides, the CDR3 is TGCGCCAGCAGTGAGCACCGGACTAGCGGGAGGGCCGACTACTTC. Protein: CASSEHRTSGRADYF.

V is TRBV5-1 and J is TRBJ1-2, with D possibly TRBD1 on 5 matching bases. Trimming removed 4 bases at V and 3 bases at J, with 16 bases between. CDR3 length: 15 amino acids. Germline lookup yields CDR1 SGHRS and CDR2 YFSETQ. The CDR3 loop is CASSGAGPGDYGYTF. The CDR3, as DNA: TGCGCCAGCAGCGGAGCCGGGCCGGGGGACTATGGCTACACCTTC.

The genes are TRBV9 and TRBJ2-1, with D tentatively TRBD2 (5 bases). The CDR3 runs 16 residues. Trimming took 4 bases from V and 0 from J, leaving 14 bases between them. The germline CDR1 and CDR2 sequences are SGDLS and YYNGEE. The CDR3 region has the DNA TGTGCCAGCAGCTTGGACGACTACAGCTCCTACAATGAGCAGTTCTTC. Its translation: CASSLDDYSSYNEQFF.

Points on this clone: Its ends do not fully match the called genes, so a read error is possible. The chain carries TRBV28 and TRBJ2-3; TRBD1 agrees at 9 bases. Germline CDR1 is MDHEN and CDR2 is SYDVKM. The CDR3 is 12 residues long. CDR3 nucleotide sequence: TGTGCCAGCAGTTTAGGGGCCGGGACAGGGCGATTT. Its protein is CASSLGAGTGRF. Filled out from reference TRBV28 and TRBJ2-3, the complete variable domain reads DVKVTQSSRYLVKRTGEKVFLECVQDMDHENMFWYRQDPGLGLRLIYFSYDVKMKEKGDIPEGYSVSREKKERFSLILESASTNQTSMYLCASSLGAGTGRFGPGTRLTVL.

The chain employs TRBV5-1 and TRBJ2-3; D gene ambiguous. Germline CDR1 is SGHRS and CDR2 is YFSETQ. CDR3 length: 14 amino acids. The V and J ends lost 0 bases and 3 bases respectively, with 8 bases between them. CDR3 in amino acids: CASSLVGLTDTQYF. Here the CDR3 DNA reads TGCGCCAGCAGCTTGGTCGGGTTAACAGATACGCAGTATTTT.

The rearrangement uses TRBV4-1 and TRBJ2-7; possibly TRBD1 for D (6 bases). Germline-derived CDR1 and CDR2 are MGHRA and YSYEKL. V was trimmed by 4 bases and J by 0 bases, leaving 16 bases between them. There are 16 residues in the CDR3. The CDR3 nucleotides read TGCGCCAGCAGCCCATCCACCGGGACAATCTCCTACGAGCAGTACTTC. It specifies CASSPSTGTISYEQYF.

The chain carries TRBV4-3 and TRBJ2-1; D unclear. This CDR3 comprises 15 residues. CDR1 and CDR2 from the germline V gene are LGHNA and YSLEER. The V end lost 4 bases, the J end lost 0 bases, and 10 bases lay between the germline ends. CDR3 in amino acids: CASSRLQSSYNEQFF. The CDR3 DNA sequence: TGCGCCAGCAGCCGACTTCAGAGCTCCTACAATGAGCAGTTCTTC.

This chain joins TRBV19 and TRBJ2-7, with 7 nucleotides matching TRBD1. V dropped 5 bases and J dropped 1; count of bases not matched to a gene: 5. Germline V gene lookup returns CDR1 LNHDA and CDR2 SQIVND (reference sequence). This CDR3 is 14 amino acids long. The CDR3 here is CASSPWTGSYEQYF. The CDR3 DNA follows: TGTGCCAGTAGTCCTTGGACAGGATCCTACGAGCAGTACTTC.

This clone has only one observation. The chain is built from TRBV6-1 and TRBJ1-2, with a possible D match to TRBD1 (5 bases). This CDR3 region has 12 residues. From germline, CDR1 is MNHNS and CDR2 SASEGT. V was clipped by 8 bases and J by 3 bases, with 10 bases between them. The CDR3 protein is CASAREDYGYTF. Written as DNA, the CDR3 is TGTGCCAGCGCCAGGGAGGACTATGGCTACACCTTC.

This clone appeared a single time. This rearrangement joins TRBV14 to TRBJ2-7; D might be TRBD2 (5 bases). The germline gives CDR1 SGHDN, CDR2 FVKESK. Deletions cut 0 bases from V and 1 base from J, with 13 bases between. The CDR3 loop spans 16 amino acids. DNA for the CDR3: TGTGCCAGCAGCCAAGATCTGACTACCGCGTCCTACGAGCAGTACTTC. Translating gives CASSQDLTTASYEQYF.

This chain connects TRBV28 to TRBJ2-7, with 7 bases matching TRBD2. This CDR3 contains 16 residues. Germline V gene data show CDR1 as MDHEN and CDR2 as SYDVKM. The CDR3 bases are TGTGCAGTCACCCCGGTGGGAGGGGACGATATCGATCCACAGTACTTC. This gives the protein CAVTPVGGDDIDPQYF. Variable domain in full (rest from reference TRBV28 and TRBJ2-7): DVKVTQSSRYLVKRTGEKVFLECVQDMDHENMFWYRQDPGLGLRLIYFSYDVKMKEKGDIPEGYSVSREKKERFSLILESASTNQTSMYLCAVTPVGGDDIDPQYFGPGTRLTVT.

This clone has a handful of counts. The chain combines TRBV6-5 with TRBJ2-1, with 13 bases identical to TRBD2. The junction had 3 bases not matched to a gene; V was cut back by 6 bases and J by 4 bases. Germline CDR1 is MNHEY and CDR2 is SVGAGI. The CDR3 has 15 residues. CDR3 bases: TGTGCCAGCAGATGGACTAGCGGGAGTTACAATGAGCAGTTCTTC. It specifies CASRWTSGSYNEQFF.